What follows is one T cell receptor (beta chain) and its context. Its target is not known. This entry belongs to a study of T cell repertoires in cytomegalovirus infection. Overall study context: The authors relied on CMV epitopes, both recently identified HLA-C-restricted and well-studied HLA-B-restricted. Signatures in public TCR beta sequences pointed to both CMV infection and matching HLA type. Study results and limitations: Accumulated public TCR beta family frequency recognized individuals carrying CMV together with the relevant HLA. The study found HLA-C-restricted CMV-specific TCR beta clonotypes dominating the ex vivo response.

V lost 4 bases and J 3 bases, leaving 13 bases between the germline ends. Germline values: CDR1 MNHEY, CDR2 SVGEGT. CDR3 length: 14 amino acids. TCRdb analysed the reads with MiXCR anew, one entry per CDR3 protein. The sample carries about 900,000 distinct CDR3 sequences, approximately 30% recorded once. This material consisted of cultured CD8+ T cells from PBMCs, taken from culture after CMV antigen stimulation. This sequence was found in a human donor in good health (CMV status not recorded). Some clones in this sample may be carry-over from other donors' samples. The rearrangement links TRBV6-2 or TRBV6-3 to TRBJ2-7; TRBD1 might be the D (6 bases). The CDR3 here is CASSWGPGNYEQYV. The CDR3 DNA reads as TGTGCCAGCAGTTGGGGGCCGGGCAACTACGAGCAGTACGTC.